The 25 T cell receptor beta chains given below trace back to one sample, sequenced in a study of CD8 T cells in ankylosing spondylitis. Findings and caveats of the study: A motif in TCR beta, a set of eight highly homologous variants, appeared characteristic of ankylosing spondylitis blood.

TCRdb ran MiXCR on the 5' RACE reads and lists one entry per CDR3 protein. The sample contains fewer than 400,000 distinct CDR3 sequences, around 24% of which appear only once. Their antigens remain unidentified. Sequenced input: blood, either unsorted or a sorted T cell fraction (not recorded which). The receptors originated from a male donor with ankylosing spondylitis.

This clonotype turned up a few times. The gene calls are TRBV7-9 and TRBJ1-1; D is unclear. The CDR3 extends over 15 amino acids. Germline CDR1 SEHNR, CDR2 FQNEAQ (reference sequence). Trimming removed 2 bases from V and 0 bases from J, with 10 bases in between. CDR3 coding DNA: TGTGCCAGCAGCTTACAGCTTCGCCTGAACACTGAAGCTTTCTTT. Translated, it gives CASSLQLRLNTEAFF. The entire variable domain, with the rest obtained from reference TRBV7-9 and TRBJ1-1, is as follows: DTGVSQNPRHKITKRGQNVTFRCDPISEHNRLYWYRQTLGQGPEFLTYFQNEAQLEKSRLLSDRFSAERPKGSFSTLEIQRTEQGDSAMYLCASSLQLRLNTEAFFGQGTRLTVV.

In its sample, this clonotype was seen a few times. The junction shows a germline mismatch at one end, possibly a read error. V usage is TRBV10-1 and J usage is TRBJ2-7; possible D gene TRBD1, 6 bases. CDR1 is WNHNN, CDR2 SYGVQD, per germline (reference sequence). CDR3 size: 14 residues. DNA for the CDR3: TGCGCCAGCAGTGAGTCGGGTGAACCGGGACACGAGGACTTC. It yields the protein CASSESGEPGHEDF.

This clonotype was observed a handful of times. The V and J genes are TRBV12-3 or TRBV12-4 and TRBJ2-3; 9 bases fit TRBD2. Germline trimming cut 4 bases from V and 1 base from J; bases unmatched to any gene: 18. CDR3 length: 20 residues. As DNA, the CDR3 is TGTGCCAGCAGTTCCCCCCTTCTTTCTAGCGGGGCGATGGGCACAGATACGCAGTATTTT. This encodes CASSSPLLSSGAMGTDTQYF.

The chain joins TRBV7-2 to TRBJ2-7; tentative D call: TRBD2 (6 bases). V was clipped by 5 bases and J by 4 bases, with 21 bases between them. Germline values: CDR1 SGHTA, CDR2 FQGNSA. There are 16 residues in the CDR3. The CDR3 loop is CASSRGPYGRSYEQYF. The CDR3 DNA sequence: TGTGCCAGCAGCCGCGGTCCCTACGGGAGATCTTACGAGCAGTACTTC.

This chain links TRBV2 with TRBJ2-5; D unclear. The CDR3 has 15 residues. With 8 bases removed from V and 9 bases from J, the gap between germline ends came to 25 bases. Germline V gene data show CDR1 as SNHLY and CDR2 as FYNNEI. The CDR3 DNA sequence: TGTGCCAGCGGACGACTGGGTGGGGTCAGTATGGCCCAGTACTTC. Its protein product is CASGRLGGVSMAQYF.

This clonotype was detected a few times. V gene TRBV5-1 combines with J gene TRBJ1-1; 7 bases are a match to TRBD1. After removal of 3 bases from V and 8 bases from J, the junction contained 10 bases not matched to a gene. Germline V CDR1 and CDR2: SGHRS, YFSETQ. CDR3 length: 14 amino acids. DNA of the CDR3: TGCGCCAGCAGCTCGCTCCTTGACAGGGCCGAAGCTTTCTTT. It encodes CASSSLLDRAEAFF.

The gene calls are TRBV29-1 and TRBJ2-7; a possible D gene is TRBD2 (5 bases). Trimming shortened V by 7 bases and J by 3 bases, and 10 bases separated the two germline ends. In germline, CDR1 is SQVTM, CDR2 ANQGSEA. The CDR3 spans 11 residues. CDR3 sequence: CSGLLGYEQYF. Here the CDR3 DNA reads TGCAGCGGCTTACTAGGCTACGAGCAGTACTTC.

This chain uses TRBV4-3 with TRBJ1-3, with D unresolved. CDR1 LGHNA and CDR2 YSLEER come from the germline V gene. Trimming removed 0 bases from V and 4 bases from J, with 10 bases in between. CDR3 length: 15 amino acids. The chain's CDR3 is CASSQETGLGNTIYF. DNA of the CDR3: TGCGCCAGCAGCCAAGAGACGGGTTTGGGAAACACCATATATTTT.

Only a few counts were recorded for this clonotype. The genes are TRBV20-1 and TRBJ2-3, with D uncertain. V shed 6 bases and J shed 0 bases, with 13 bases lying between them. The germline gives CDR1 DFQATT, CDR2 SNEGSKA (reference sequence). The CDR3 contains 14 residues. The chain's CDR3 is CSAEPDSSTDTQYF. In nucleotides, the CDR3 is TGCAGTGCCGAACCTGACTCTAGCACAGATACGCAGTATTTT.

A few counts support this clonotype. The chain is built from TRBV6-2 or TRBV6-3 and TRBJ1-2; D gene unclear. V was pared by 6 bases and J by 4 bases, with 15 bases between. Germline V lookup: CDR1 MNHEY, CDR2 SVGEGT. The CDR3 is 14 amino acids. The CDR3 sequence is CASRRTSGGYGYTF. CDR3 DNA: TGTGCCAGCAGACGTACCTCCGGAGGCTATGGCTACACCTTC.

This chain links TRBV20-1 with TRBJ2-5, with D possibly being TRBD1 (6 bases). The CDR3 is 13 amino acids. Germline-derived CDR1 and CDR2 are DFQATT and SNEGSKA (reference sequence). V was shortened by 6 bases and J by 5 bases, with 16 bases between the two germline ends. The chain's CDR3 is CSATGQKWETQYF. The CDR3 DNA sequence: TGCAGTGCCACGGGACAAAAGTGGGAGACCCAGTACTTC.

This CDR3 reads CASSHLQGRNNEQFF. The CDR3 region has the DNA TGTGCCAGCAGTCATTTGCAGGGAAGGAACAATGAGCAGTTCTTC. The V and J genes are TRBV6-2 or TRBV6-3 and TRBJ2-1, with a possible D match to TRBD1 (5 bases). The germline gives CDR1 MNHEY, CDR2 SVGEGT. V lost 5 bases and J lost 5, with 16 bases in between. CDR3 length equals 15 residues.

The chain carries TRBV20-1 and TRBJ2-1; D is perhaps TRBD2 (6 bases). The CDR3 has 15 residues. V gave up 2 bases and J gave up 6 bases, with 17 bases separating them. Germline V gene sequence: CDR1 DFQATT, CDR2 SNEGSKA (reference sequence). For the CDR3, the DNA is TGCAGTGCTAGACAAAACCCCTCAGCGGGCAATGAGCAGTTCTTC. This codes for CSARQNPSAGNEQFF.

This clonotype was seen a handful of times. The V gene is TRBV20-1, the J gene TRBJ2-2; 7 positions agree with TRBD1. CDR3 length: 13 amino acids. The germline gives CDR1 DFQATT, CDR2 SNEGSKA (reference sequence). The V gene end was trimmed by 7 bases and the J gene end by 0 bases; junction bases not matched to a gene: 2. DNA for the CDR3: TGCAGTGGGGGACAGTCGAACACCGGGGAGCTGTTTTTT. It specifies CSGGQSNTGELFF.

CDR3 amino acids: CASSRFFANTGELFF. For the CDR3, the DNA is TGTGCCAGCAGCAGGTTCTTCGCGAACACCGGGGAGCTGTTTTTT. The rearrangement links TRBV2 to TRBJ2-2, with unresolved D. The CDR3 is 15 amino acids. With 6 bases removed from V and 0 bases from J, the gap between germline ends came to 11 bases. The germline V gene encodes CDR1 SNHLY and CDR2 FYNNEI.

The chain employs TRBV29-1 and TRBJ2-7; 8 nucleotides agree with TRBD2. This CDR3 spans 12 amino acids. Germline CDR1 SQVTM, CDR2 ANQGSEA. V shed 8 bases, J shed 6 bases, and the junction held 9 bases outside the gene matches. CDR3 loop: CSSGLVGGEQYF. CDR3 nucleotides: TGCAGCTCGGGACTAGTGGGGGGCGAGCAGTACTTC.

This chain's CDR3 is CASSFWTSGQETQYF. The CDR3 DNA reads as TGTGCCAGCAGCTTCTGGACTAGCGGCCAAGAGACCCAGTACTTC. The chain carries TRBV7-8 and TRBJ2-5; 10 bases are shared with TRBD2. After removal of 3 bases from V and 1 base from J, the junction contained 2 bases not matched to a gene. The CDR3 totals 15 residues. CDR1 SGHVS and CDR2 FQNEAQ come from the germline V gene. The variable domain in full, completed from reference TRBV7-8 and TRBJ2-5, reads GAGVSQSPRYKVAKRGQDVALRCDPISGHVSLFWYQQALGQGPEFLTYFQNEAQLDKSGLPSDRFFAERPEGSVSTLKIQRTQQEDSAVYLCASSFWTSGQETQYFGPGTRLLVL.

This clonotype was recorded a few times. The rearrangement links TRBV9 to TRBJ2-7, with TRBD2 identical over 7 bases. Trimming cost V 2 bases and J 6 bases; bases outside gene matches: 8. Germline CDR1 reads SGDLS; CDR2 reads YYNGEE. The CDR3 loop spans 14 amino acids. CDR3 coding DNA: TGTGCCAGCAGCGTTCGAGCGGGATCGGGCGAGCAGTACTTC. Protein product: CASSVRAGSGEQYF.

This chain links TRBV7-6 with TRBJ2-3; D is unresolved. The CDR3 extends over 17 amino acids. Trimming removed 1 base from V and 1 base from J, with 15 bases in between. Germline-derived CDR1 and CDR2 are SGHVS and FNYEAQ. CDR3 sequence: CASSLVPSSGGTDTQYF. The CDR3, as DNA: TGTGCCAGCAGCTTAGTTCCGTCGAGTGGTGGCACAGATACGCAGTATTTT.

This clonotype was recorded a few times. CDR3 coding DNA: TGTGCCAGCAGTTTGGGCCGCTCTGGAAACACCATATATTTT. This translates into CASSLGRSGNTIYF. The chain couples TRBV12-3 or TRBV12-4 to TRBJ1-3; unclear D gene. V lost 3 bases to trimming and J lost 0 bases, with 6 bases between them. This CDR3 has 14 amino acids.

Only a few counts were recorded for this clonotype. This sequence joins TRBV19 and TRBJ2-4; 8 bases fit TRBD1. The CDR3 is made up of 20 amino acids. V shed 2 bases, J shed 3 bases, and the junction held 18 bases outside the gene matches. CDR1 and CDR2 (germline): LNHDA, SQIVND (reference sequence). CDR3 loop: CASSILGTGLTPANKNIQYF. The CDR3 DNA reads as TGTGCCAGTAGTATATTGGGGACAGGACTGACCCCCGCTAACAAAAACATTCAGTACTTC.

This clonotype has just a few counts. V and J are TRBV6-4 and TRBJ2-3; tentatively, D is TRBD2 (5 bases). The CDR3 contains 16 residues. Germline V CDR1 and CDR2: MRHNA, SNTAGT. V was trimmed by 4 bases and J by 3 bases, leaving 17 bases between them. In DNA form, the CDR3 reads TGTGCCAGCAGTGTTTCGGTTTCGGGGAATACAGATACGCAGTATTTT. Its translation: CASSVSVSGNTDTQYF.

About this clonotype itself: This is likely a read error, given that the CDR3 carries no conserved phenylalanine or tryptophan at its end. The V call is TRBV29-1, the J call TRBJ2-5; tentatively, D is TRBD1 (6 bases). This CDR3 is built from 15 residues. Germline assignment: CDR1 SQVTM and CDR2 ANQGSEA. V lost 7 bases and J 2 bases, leaving 20 bases between the germline ends. In DNA, the CDR3 is TGCAGCGGTTCCACAGGGCAAGATTCACAAGAGACCCAGTACTTA. Residues: CSGSTGQDSQETQYL.

This clonotype was seen a handful of times. Sequence at one end of the junction differs from germline and may be a read error. The chain carries TRBV9 and TRBJ2-3, with TRBD2 identical over 7 bases. Germline V lookup: CDR1 SGDLS, CDR2 YYNGEE. CDR3 length equals 15 residues. CDR3 sequence reads: CASTVSWGGTDTQYF. CDR3 DNA: TGTGCCAGCACCGTATCATGGGGGGGAACAGATACGCAGTATTTT.

CDR3 nucleotides: TGTGCCAGCAGTTTTCTAGCGGGAGTAACCAATGAGCAGTTCTTC. Translating it yields CASSFLAGVTNEQFF. V gene TRBV27 combines with J gene TRBJ2-1; 10 bases are a match to TRBD2. Germline V lookup: CDR1 MNHEY, CDR2 SMNVEV (reference sequence). The CDR3 consists of 15 residues. V lost 3 bases and J lost 6; bases outside the gene matches: 5.